The 22 T cell receptor beta chains in this list originate from one sample, sequenced in a study of T cell changes during pregnancy in multiple sclerosis (dated by TCRdb to about 2019). To prepare the library, the immunoSEQ multiplex PCR assay was applied. TCRdb took over this immuneACCESS table, retaining in-frame rearrangements with V and J assigned. Such tables are incomplete; in checked studies, under half of the missing clones stem from an unresolved V gene, and the remainder is unexplained. The sample table lists about 33,000 clones, over 80% of them with a count of one. The ten largest clones represent around 2.8% of the sample. The material sequenced was CD4+ T cells from peripheral blood mononuclear cells, taken in the third trimester of pregnancy. The receptor source for this set is a female donor in good health, enrolled as a control in a pregnancy study.

The gene calls are TRBV9 and TRBJ2-1; TRBD2 agrees at 10 bases. CDR3 length: 15 residues. Germline lookup yields CDR1 SGDLS and CDR2 YYNGEE. Trimming took 1 base from V and 6 from J; bases not matched to a gene: 4. The CDR3 DNA reads as TGTGCCAGCAGCGTAATCCTAGCGGGAGTCAATGAGCAGTTCTTC. It specifies CASSVILAGVNEQFF.

V gene TRBV6-1 combines with J gene TRBJ2-7, with TRBD1 matching over 7 bases. Germline CDR1 and CDR2: MNHNS and SASEGT. The CDR3 contains 14 residues. J was trimmed by 2 bases and V by 7 bases; bases with no gene match: 8. CDR3 bases: TGTGCCAGCATCAACAGGGGACCCCCCTACGAGCAGTACTTC. Translated, it gives CASINRGPPYEQYF.

The chain recombines TRBV2 with TRBJ1-3; D perhaps matches TRBD1 (5 bases). V lost 2 bases and J 2 bases, leaving 13 bases between the germline ends. Germline-derived CDR1 and CDR2 are SNHLY and FYNNEI. The CDR3 totals 16 residues. The CDR3 sequence is CASSESPRVPGNTIYF. Here the CDR3 DNA reads TGTGCCAGCAGTGAATCCCCCAGGGTCCCTGGAAACACCATATATTTT.

This clone has more than one count but fewer than ten. This chain connects TRBV19 to TRBJ1-2; D gene unclear. CDR1 is LNHDA, CDR2 SQIVND, per germline (reference sequence). This CDR3 comprises 10 residues. V gave up 6 bases and J gave up 6 bases, with 5 bases separating them. The CDR3 is CASREDGYTF. For the CDR3, the DNA is TGTGCCAGTAGAGAGGATGGCTACACCTTC.

The V and J genes are TRBV18 and TRBJ1-2; 9 nucleotides match TRBD1. Germline-derived CDR1 and CDR2 are KGHSH and LQKENI. The V segment lost 7 bases and the J segment 8 bases; nucleotides outside the gene matches: 8. The CDR3 is 13 residues long. CDR3 region: CASWKQGARGYTF. The CDR3 bases are TGTGCCAGCTGGAAACAGGGGGCGCGGGGCTACACCTTC.

J is TRBJ2-3 and V is TRBV4-1; 9 positions match TRBD2. The CDR3 consists of 17 residues. Germline lookup yields CDR1 MGHRA and CDR2 YSYEKL. V lost 4 bases, J lost 2 bases, and 10 bases stayed unmatched. The DNA for the CDR3 is TGCGCCAGCAGCCCTCGCCCTAGCGGGATCAACACAGATACGCAGTATTTT. The encoded protein is CASSPRPSGINTDTQYF.

V usage is TRBV5-6 and J usage is TRBJ2-5; 7 bases match TRBD2. Germline V gives CDR1 SGHDT, CDR2 YYEEEE. The length of the CDR3 is 17 residues. Trimming took 4 bases from V and 1 from J; bases not matched to a gene: 13. The CDR3 region is CASSPGGGFYTQETQYF. CDR3 nucleotides: TGTGCCAGCAGCCCGGGAGGAGGGTTTTATACCCAAGAGACCCAGTACTTC.

This clone was observed a single time. J is TRBJ2-3 and V is TRBV20-1, with D unclear. Germline V CDR1 and CDR2: DFQATT, SNEGSKA (reference sequence). CDR3 length: 11 amino acids. Trimming cost V 8 bases and J 3 bases, with 9 bases left between them. This CDR3 reads CSPESTDTQYF. CDR3 bases: TGCAGTCCGGAGTCTACAGATACGCAGTATTTT.

This clone was detected once. The chain is built from TRBV5-4 and TRBJ2-6; tentative D call: TRBD2 (5 bases). The CDR3 is made up of 17 amino acids. CDR1 is SGHNT and CDR2 is YYREEE in the germline V gene (reference sequence). The germline V and J ends were trimmed by 2 bases and 0 bases, with 12 bases remaining between them. CDR3 in amino acids: CASSFTRASSGANVLTF. CDR3 bases: TGTGCCAGCAGCTTTACGCGGGCGAGCTCTGGGGCCAACGTCCTGACTTTC.

The rearrangement joins TRBV30 to TRBJ2-2; a possible D gene is TRBD2 (6 bases). Germline CDR1 GTSNPN, CDR2 SVGIG (reference sequence). The CDR3 contains 13 residues. V was cut by 1 base and J by 4 bases, with 7 bases left in between. The CDR3 DNA sequence: TGTGCCTGGAGTGGGGGGGTCACCGGGGAGCTGTTTTTT. Translating it yields CAWSGGVTGELFF. Full variable domain (remainder filled in from reference TRBV30 and TRBJ2-2): SQTIHQWPATLVQPVGSPLSLECTVEGTSNPNLYWYRQAAGRGLQLLFYSVGIGQISSEVPQNLSASRPQDRQFILSSKKLLLSDSGFYLCAWSGGVTGELFFGEGSRLTVL.

The chain employs TRBV6-6 and TRBJ2-1; 10 positions match TRBD2. The CDR3 loop spans 15 amino acids. Per the germline V gene, CDR1 is MNHNY and CDR2 is SVGAGI (reference sequence). The junction had 6 bases not matched to a gene; V was cut back by 6 bases and J by 4 bases. CDR3 sequence reads: CASREPGLAYNEQFF. DNA for the CDR3: TGTGCCAGCAGGGAGCCGGGACTAGCGTACAATGAGCAGTTCTTC.

V is TRBV30 and J is TRBJ1-3; D ambiguous. V was shortened by 0 bases and J by 1 base, with 13 bases between the two germline ends. Looked up from germline, CDR1 is GTSNPN and CDR2 is SVGIG (reference sequence). The CDR3 is 16 residues long. The CDR3 protein is CAWSVRRTDSGNTIYF. In DNA, the CDR3 is TGTGCCTGGAGTGTGAGAAGGACTGATTCTGGAAACACCATATATTTT.

The V and J genes are TRBV19 and TRBJ2-3, with 10 bases fitting TRBD2. J was trimmed by 2 bases and V by 6 bases; bases with no gene match: 5. CDR1 LNHDA and CDR2 SQIVND come from the germline V gene (reference sequence). The CDR3 is 15 amino acids. In DNA form, the CDR3 reads TGTGCCAGTAGAGAAGCGGGGGGGGTCACAGATACGCAGTATTTT. As protein: CASREAGGVTDTQYF.

The chain joins TRBV7-2 to TRBJ2-7, with 11 bases aligning to TRBD2. CDR3 length: 14 amino acids. Germline trimming cut 2 bases from V and 4 bases from J; bases unmatched to any gene: 1. Germline V gene sequence: CDR1 SGHTA, CDR2 FQGNSA. The CDR3: CASSLTSGRYEQYF. CDR3 DNA sequence: TGTGCCAGCAGCTTAACTAGCGGGAGATACGAGCAGTACTTC.

The chain recombines TRBV6-4 with TRBJ2-1; TRBD2 matches at 8 bases. With 0 bases clipped from V and 8 bases from J, the junction kept 9 bases outside the gene matches. Germline V CDR1 and CDR2: MRHNA, SNTAGT. The CDR3 totals 16 residues. The CDR3 sequence is CASSDSVLAGRDEQFF. DNA of the CDR3: TGTGCCAGCAGTGACTCGGTTCTAGCGGGTAGGGATGAGCAGTTCTTC.

The CDR3 DNA follows: TGTGCCAGCAGCTTTTCCACAGGGTTAGGTCAGCCCCAGCATTTT. This codes for CASSFSTGLGQPQHF. This rearrangement joins TRBV7-8 to TRBJ1-5; D may be TRBD1 (6 bases). Per the germline V gene, CDR1 is SGHVS and CDR2 is FQNEAQ. Between the trimmed V and J ends, which lost 3 bases and 6 bases, there was a span of 15 bases. This CDR3 has 15 amino acids.

The chain has TRBV19 and TRBJ1-2; D possibly corresponds to TRBD1 (5 bases). Germline loops: CDR1 LNHDA, CDR2 SQIVND (reference sequence). The CDR3 runs 14 residues. Trimming removed 6 bases from V and 0 bases from J, with 11 bases in between. This CDR3 is CASRREGPNYGYTF. CDR3 DNA sequence: TGTGCCAGTAGAAGGGAGGGACCTAACTATGGCTACACCTTC.

The rearrangement joins TRBV27 to TRBJ1-2; tentative D call: TRBD1 (5 bases). The V and J ends lost 4 bases and 7 bases respectively, with 10 bases between them. Per the germline V gene, CDR1 is MNHEY and CDR2 is SMNVEV (reference sequence). This CDR3 spans 12 amino acids. CDR3 DNA sequence: TGTGCCAGCAGTTACGAAGGGGTTGGCTACACCTTC. Encoded protein: CASSYEGVGYTF.

In its sample, this clone was seen once. This chain uses TRBV19 with TRBJ1-5, with D hard to call. The CDR3 totals 13 residues. Trimming took off 7 bases at V and 1 base at J, with 8 bases between the two ends. CDR1 and CDR2 from the germline V gene are LNHDA and SQIVND (reference sequence). The CDR3 is CASNRGSNQPQHF. For the CDR3, the DNA is TGTGCCAGTAATAGAGGGAGCAATCAGCCCCAGCATTTT.

The V and J genes are TRBV25-1 and TRBJ1-1; a weak D match, TRBD1 (5 bases). With 5 bases removed from V and 3 bases from J, the gap between germline ends came to 16 bases. The CDR3 covers 15 residues. CDR1 MGHDK and CDR2 SYGVNS come from the germline V gene. The DNA for the CDR3 is TGTGCCAGCAGTTCGTGGGCAGGGTTGTACACTGAAGCTTTCTTT. It yields the protein CASSSWAGLYTEAFF.

This clone was seen just once. V gene TRBV14 combines with J gene TRBJ2-7; no definite D call. Trimming left V 7 bases short and J 0 bases short, with 7 bases between. There are 12 residues in the CDR3. Germline lookup yields CDR1 SGHDN and CDR2 FVKESK. CDR3 region: CASKDNSYEQYF. The CDR3 bases are TGTGCCAGCAAAGACAACTCCTACGAGCAGTACTTC.

This sequence joins TRBV5-5 and TRBJ2-3; perhaps TRBD1 as D (6 bases). This CDR3 has 14 amino acids. Germline V lookup: CDR1 SGHKS, CDR2 YYEKEE (reference sequence). V lost 4 bases and J lost 5, with 14 bases in between. CDR3 coding DNA: TGTGCCAGCAGCCTGATGCCAGGGGAAGATACGCAGTATTTT. Its protein is CASSLMPGEDTQYF.